This note documents a single T cell receptor (beta chain) sequence. Distinct nucleotide sequences in the sample also encode this CDR3. This record belongs to a study of shared clonotypes between healthy human individuals. CDR3 length: 15 amino acids. Germline CDR1 is MNHNS and CDR2 is SASEGT. V lost 4 bases and J lost 2; bases outside the gene matches: 2. In the original analysis: Filtering differed since immunoSEQ provided only junctions, with no quality scores. Profiling relied on immunoSEQ multiplex PCR, and the TCRdb table lists in-frame clones only, not all of them. V and J calls plus clone size are reproduced from that table; the DNA served to infer D and trimming. The sample has hundreds of thousands of clones, less than 96% seen once.

The sequenced sample consisted of naive CD4+ T cells sorted from blood. As for subset: CD45RA+ positively selected. The sequence came from a woman between 25 and 40 years old in good health. V gene TRBV6-1 combines with J gene TRBJ2-1, with 10 bases matching TRBD2. As DNA, the CDR3 is TGTGCCAGCAGTGGTCTAGCGGGAGCCTACAATGAGCAGTTCTTC. It specifies CASSGLAGAYNEQFF.